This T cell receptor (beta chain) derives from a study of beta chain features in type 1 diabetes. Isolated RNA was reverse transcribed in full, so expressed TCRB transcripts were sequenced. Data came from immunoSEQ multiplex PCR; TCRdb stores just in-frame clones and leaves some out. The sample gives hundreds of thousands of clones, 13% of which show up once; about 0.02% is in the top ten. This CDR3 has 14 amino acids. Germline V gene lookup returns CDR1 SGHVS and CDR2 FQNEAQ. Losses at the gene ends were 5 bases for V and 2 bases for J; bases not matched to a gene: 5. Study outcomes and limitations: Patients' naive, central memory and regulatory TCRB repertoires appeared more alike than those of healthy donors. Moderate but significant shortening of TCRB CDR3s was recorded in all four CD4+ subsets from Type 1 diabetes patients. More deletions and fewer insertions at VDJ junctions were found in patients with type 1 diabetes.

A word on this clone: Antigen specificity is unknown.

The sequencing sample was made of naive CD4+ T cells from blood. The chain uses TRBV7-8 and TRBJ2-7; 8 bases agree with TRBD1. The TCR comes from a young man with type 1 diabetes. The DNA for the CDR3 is TGTGCCAGCAGCACAGACAGGGGACCCTACGAGCAGTACTTC. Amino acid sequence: CASSTDRGPYEQYF.